The T cell receptor beta chain described here comes from a study of T cells after yellow fever vaccination. Study details: In the case of low-cell-number fractions, SMART-Seq v4 Ultra Low Input was used for preparation.

General study findings and limits: Relatively few clonotypes were ones that appeared in both CD4 and CD8 compartments.

The CDR3 runs 15 residues. Germline trimming cut 4 bases from V and 7 bases from J; bases unmatched to any gene: 8. CDR1 is MNHEY, CDR2 SVGAGI, per germline. This clonotype turned up a few times. Antigen specificity is unknown. The study made its TCR cDNA through 5'RACE template switching. That step introduced a universal primer site along with UMIs. TCRdb ran MiXCR on the 5' RACE reads and lists one entry per CDR3 protein. The sample shows 620,000 or so distinct CDR3 sequences, about a sixth of them seen only once. The TCR sequence derives from a man aged 18-30 years who received the YFV17D yellow fever vaccine. The specimen was PBMCs, collected about 5 days after the first yellow fever vaccination. This rearrangement joins TRBV6-5 to TRBJ2-1; TRBD1 agrees at 9 bases. The DNA of the CDR3 is TGTGCCAGCAGTTTTTCCCGGGACAGGGTAAATGAGCAGTTCTTC. This encodes CASSFSRDRVNEQFF.